This T cell receptor (beta chain) was recorded in a study of early T cells in non-severe SARS-CoV-2 infection. TCRdb re-called the 5' RACE reads with MiXCR, one entry per CDR3 protein. The table has tens of thousands of distinct CDR3 sequences, roughly 5.3% seen once. Germline V gene sequence: CDR1 MNHEY, CDR2 SVGAGI. The CDR3 is 15 amino acids. V was shortened by 6 bases and J by 8 bases, with 20 bases between the two germline ends. The genes are TRBV6-5 and TRBJ2-1; the D gene is possibly TRBD1 (7 bases). The sample taken for sequencing was whole blood. The receptor was derived from an adult who was a healthcare worker with PCR-confirmed SARS-CoV-2 infection or an uninfected control (not recorded which). This chain's CDR3 is CASRPGQPGGDEQFF. The CDR3 DNA follows: TGTGCCAGCAGACCGGGACAGCCCGGCGGGGATGAGCAGTTCTTC.